Each of the 13 T cell receptor beta chains below was sequenced from the same sample in a study of identical twins. TCRdb re-analysed the 5' RACE reads in MiXCR, keeping a single row per CDR3 protein. The sample yields roughly 690,000 distinct CDR3 sequences, about 20% seen once. The same data also contributed to another study, on T cells expressing NK-cell markers.

The material sequenced was PBMCs. The source is a woman aged 18-35 years in good health.

The J gene is TRBJ2-7, the V gene TRBV9, with D perhaps TRBD1 or TRBD2 (5 bases each). Looked up from germline, CDR1 is SGDLS and CDR2 is YYNGEE. CDR3 size: 14 residues. V was trimmed by 0 bases and J by 6 bases, leaving 13 bases between them. CDR3 nucleotides: TGTGCCAGCAGCGTAGATGGCAGGGACGGCGAGCAGTACTTC. Translating gives CASSVDGRDGEQYF.

This chain joins TRBV12-3 or TRBV12-4 and TRBJ2-3, with 8 nucleotides matching TRBD2. V trimming: 6 bases; J trimming: 5 bases; junction bases outside the gene matches: 10. CDR3 length: 15 amino acids. This CDR3 reads CASSKTGGSIDTQYF. CDR3 bases: TGTGCCAGCAGCAAGACGGGGGGGAGTATAGATACGCAGTATTTT.

The chain couples TRBV10-1 to TRBJ2-5, with 12 positions matching TRBD2. With V trimmed by 4 bases and J by 5 bases, 2 bases remained unmatched. The CDR3 is 14 amino acids. Looked up from germline, CDR1 is WNHNN and CDR2 is SYGVQD (reference sequence). The CDR3 spells CASSASGGDETQYF. The CDR3 bases are TGCGCCAGCAGTGCTAGCGGGGGGGACGAGACCCAGTACTTC.

This clonotype was seen many times. Written as DNA, the CDR3 is TGCGCCAGCAGCTTGCGGGACCAGAACACCGGGGAGCTGTTTTTT. This gives the protein CASSLRDQNTGELFF. The chain couples TRBV5-1 to TRBJ2-2; either TRBD1 or TRBD2 may fit D (5 bases each). The V end was cut by 1 base, the J end by 1 base, with 8 bases between. Germline V gene lookup returns CDR1 SGHRS and CDR2 YFSETQ. CDR3 length: 15 amino acids.

The chain is built from TRBV7-9 and TRBJ1-5; D ambiguous. CDR1 SEHNR and CDR2 FQNEAQ come from the germline V gene (reference sequence). V lost 5 bases, J lost 6 bases, and 11 bases lay in between. CDR3 size: 13 residues. CDR3 sequence reads: CASSVGMGQPQHF. In nucleotides, the CDR3 is TGTGCCAGCAGCGTAGGGATGGGTCAGCCCCAGCATTTT.

Comments on this clonotype: At one end the junction does not follow the germline gene, possibly because of a read error. V gene TRBV20-1 combines with J gene TRBJ2-1; TRBD2 is a possible D gene (6 bases). The germline V gene has CDR1 DFQATT and CDR2 SNEGSKA (reference sequence). This CDR3 comprises 15 residues. The CDR3 region is CSAGEVVAVYNEQFF. The CDR3 DNA sequence: TGCAGTGCTGGAGAGGTAGTAGCGGTCTACAATGAGCAGTTCTTC.

This chain joins TRBV5-5 and TRBJ1-4; 7 bases map to TRBD1. V gave up 4 bases and J gave up 3 bases; unmatched junction bases: 6. This CDR3 has 15 amino acids. Germline loops: CDR1 SGHKS, CDR2 YYEKEE (reference sequence). The CDR3 is CASSVPGTANEKLFF. The CDR3 nucleotides read TGTGCCAGCAGCGTTCCCGGGACAGCTAATGAAAAACTGTTTTTT.

A few counts support this clonotype. V and J are TRBV20-1 and TRBJ2-1; 14 nucleotides align to TRBD2. The CDR3 covers 16 residues. V gave up 4 bases and J gave up 3 bases; unmatched junction bases: 5. Germline V gene sequence: CDR1 DFQATT, CDR2 SNEGSKA (reference sequence). The CDR3 region has the DNA TGCAGTGCTATAAGACTAGCGGGAGGGAACTACAATGAGCAGTTCTTC. Translated, it gives CSAIRLAGGNYNEQFF.

This clonotype was recorded a few times. This sequence joins TRBV6-5 and TRBJ1-6; the D is unclear. CDR1 is MNHEY and CDR2 is SVGAGI in the germline V gene. This CDR3 has 15 residues. The ends were cut back, 4 bases at V and 10 bases at J, with 17 bases in the middle. The CDR3 sequence: CASSSRPRGESPLHF. Written as DNA, the CDR3 is TGTGCCAGCAGTTCCCGACCCCGTGGAGAATCACCCCTCCACTTT.

This clonotype was seen more than once but under ten times. This rearrangement joins TRBV4-3 to TRBJ2-1; D remains unclear. This CDR3 comprises 13 residues. From germline, CDR1 is LGHNA and CDR2 YSLEER. Trimming took off 0 bases at V and 15 bases at J, with 15 bases between the two ends. Written as DNA, the CDR3 is TGCGCCAGCAGCCAAGAGTGGAAGGGCCCGGCGTTCTTC. Translated, it gives CASSQEWKGPAFF.

This clonotype was seen more than once but under ten times. The rearrangement uses TRBV4-2 and TRBJ1-1, with D unclear. The CDR3 extends over 15 amino acids. The germline CDR1 and CDR2 sequences are LGHNA and YNFKEQ. Trimming took 0 bases from V and 0 from J, leaving 8 bases between them. This CDR3 is CASSQEPRLNTEAFF. DNA of the CDR3: TGTGCCAGCAGCCAAGAGCCGAGGTTGAACACTGAAGCTTTCTTT.

This clonotype was seen a handful of times. V is TRBV20-1 and J is TRBJ2-3; 7 bases map to TRBD2. The CDR3 length is 11 residues. The V gene's germline CDR1 is DFQATT and CDR2 SNEGSKA (reference sequence). J was trimmed by 10 bases and V by 5 bases; bases with no gene match: 6. CDR3 DNA sequence: TGCAGTGCTCGGGACTATTTGGCGCAGTATTTT. It yields the protein CSARDYLAQYF.

The chain combines TRBV2 with TRBJ1-1; unclear D gene. The CDR3 covers 13 residues. Germline V gene sequence: CDR1 SNHLY, CDR2 FYNNEI. V gave up 6 bases and J gave up 1 base, with 9 bases separating them. Here the CDR3 reads CASRAEKNTEAFF. As DNA, the CDR3 is TGTGCCAGCAGGGCAGAGAAGAACACTGAAGCTTTCTTT.